This TCR beta chain is from a study of shared clonotypes between healthy human individuals. About the research overall: There were three CD4 naive, three CD4 memory, two CD8 naive and one CD8 memory plates per donor. Study-wide results and limits: The donor pool, a small one, limited the genetic and exposure-history diversity represented.

Sorted-subset replicate PCRs used about 190 ng of genomic DNA. This amount corresponded to 25,000 to 30,000 T cell genomes. Measured with immunoSEQ multiplex PCR; TCRdb has only the in-frame clones, and not every one. The sample consists of 640,000 or so clones, 72% of them appearing once. Notes on this clone: Its specificity is not known.

Germline V CDR1 and CDR2: WSHSY, SAAADI. The CDR3 is 13 residues long. The germline V and J ends were trimmed by 7 bases and 5 bases, with 14 bases remaining between them. This clonotype originated in a woman in her 30s in good health. The chain is built from TRBV10-2 and TRBJ1-1; a possible D gene is TRBD1 (6 bases). What was sequenced was memory CD4+ T cells sorted from blood. Subset reported: CD45RA-negative fraction. The CDR3, as DNA: TGCGCCAGCAAGGCACAGGGTGGAACTGAAGCTTTCTTT. As protein: CASKAQGGTEAFF.